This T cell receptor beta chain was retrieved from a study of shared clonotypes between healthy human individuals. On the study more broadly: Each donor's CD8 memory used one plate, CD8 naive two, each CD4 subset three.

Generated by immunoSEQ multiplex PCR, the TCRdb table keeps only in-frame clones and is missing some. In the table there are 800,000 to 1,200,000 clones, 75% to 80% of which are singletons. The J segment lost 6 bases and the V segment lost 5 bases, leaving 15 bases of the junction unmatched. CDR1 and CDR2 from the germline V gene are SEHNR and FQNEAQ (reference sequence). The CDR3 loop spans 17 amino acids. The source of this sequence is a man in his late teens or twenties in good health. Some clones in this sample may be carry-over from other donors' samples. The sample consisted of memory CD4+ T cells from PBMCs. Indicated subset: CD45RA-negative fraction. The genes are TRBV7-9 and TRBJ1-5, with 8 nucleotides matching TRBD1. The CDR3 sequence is CASSPSPDRGGTQPQHF. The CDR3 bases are TGTGCCAGCAGCCCGTCACCCGACAGGGGAGGCACTCAGCCCCAGCATTTT.